Listed below are T cell receptor beta chains from one sample, sequenced in a study of vaccination effects on CD4 cells after COVID-19. These receptors have no identified antigens. Clones were read by immunoSEQ multiplex PCR, and TCRdb kept only the in-frame ones, dropping some. The sample records tens of thousands of clones, about 65% being singletons. This sample comprised CD4+ T cells from PBMCs cultured with HCoV-OC43 spike peptides, obtained before COVID-19 vaccination. These receptors all stem from a human donor who received a COVID-19 vaccine. Each CDR3 is given with its conserved first and last residue. The D gene is left open where the match is weak. Where a row states a size, it is once, few, many or the class of an expanded clone; other rows omit it.

.,TRBD1,TRBJ1-5,15,TRBV5-1,TGCGCCAGCAGCTTGATGACAGGGGGCGATCAGCCCCAGCATTTT,CASSLMTGGDQPQHF
few,.,TRBJ1-1,14,TRBV27,TGTGCCAGCAGTTTAGTGGTGGGGGGTACTGAAGCTTTCTTT,CASSLVVGGTEAFF
.,.,TRBJ2-4,17,TRBV7-9,TGTGCCAGCAGCACCCCGGCGGGAAATATAGCCAAAAACATTCAGTACTTC,CASSTPAGNIAKNIQYF
.,.,TRBJ1-2,14,TRBV7-2,TGTGCCAGCAGCTCCGGTGGGACGGATTATGGCTACACCTTC,CASSSGGTDYGYTF
.,TRBD2,TRBJ2-1,15,TRBV5-1,TGCGCCAGCAGTATGAGCGGGGGGCCCACTCATGAGCAGTTCTTC,CASSMSGGPTHEQFF
.,TRBD2,TRBJ2-2,14,TRBV9,TGTGCCAGCAATCGTGCGGGGGGAACCGGGGAGCTGTTTTTT,CASNRAGGTGELFF
.,.,TRBJ1-4,15,TRBV7-8,TGTGCCAGCAGCTTAGAAGACGGACGTAATGAAAAACTGTTTTTT,CASSLEDGRNEKLFF
few,.,TRBJ2-3,14,TRBV7-3,TGTGCCAGCAGCTCGGGGAGTTTCACAGATACGCAGTATTTT,CASSSGSFTDTQYF
.,.,TRBJ2-6,16,TRBV11-1,TGTGCCAGCAGCTTGAACGGACGCTCTGGGGCCAACGTCCTGACTTTC,CASSLNGRSGANVLTF
once,.,TRBJ2-1,16,TRBV24-1,TGTGCCACCAGTGATTTCGGACTGAATATGGGCAATGAGCAGTTCTTC,CATSDFGLNMGNEQFF
few,TRBD1,TRBJ1-1,14,TRBV30,TGTGCCTGGAGTGTGGGACAGGGGGGCGCTGAAGCTTTCTTT,CAWSVGQGGAEAFF
few,TRBD1,TRBJ1-2,14,TRBV25-1,TGTGCCAGCAGTACTCAACAGGGGAACTATGGCTACACCTTC,CASSTQQGNYGYTF
once,.,TRBJ1-1,15,TRBV6-5,TGTGCCAGCAGCCCCGAGAAGTTCACGAACACTGAAGCTTTCTTT,CASSPEKFTNTEAFF
many,.,TRBJ1-1,14,TRBV10-2,TGCGCCAGCAAGGTTCGGGGGATGAACACTGAAGCTTTCTTT,CASKVRGMNTEAFF
.,.,TRBJ1-4,14,TRBV11-1,TGTGCCAGCAGCAAGGGGGGGGCTAATGAAAAACTGTTTTTT,CASSKGGANEKLFF
few,.,TRBJ2-3,15,TRBV10-3,TGTGCCATCAGTGAGTCAACGGGGCCCGGAGATACGCAGTATTTT,CAISESTGPGDTQYF
once,.,TRBJ1-1,14,TRBV6-5,TGTGCCAGCAGCAGTTACCCTGGGGGCACTGAAGCTTTCTTT,CASSSYPGGTEAFF
.,TRBD1,TRBJ2-3,15,TRBV7-3,TGTGCCAGCAGCTCCAGGGGGCGCGTGGCAGATACGCAGTATTTT,CASSSRGRVADTQYF
.,.,TRBJ1-5,14,TRBV4-1,TGCGCCAGCAGCCAAGAAAGGGTGGCGAAGCCCCAGCATTTT,CASSQERVAKPQHF
.,.,TRBJ2-5,15,TRBV18,TGTGCCAGCTCATCCCTGGCCGGCAGAGAAGAGACCCAGTACTTC,CASSSLAGREETQYF
once,.,TRBJ2-6,15,TRBV2,TGTGCCAGCAGTTCTCAGGGATCCGGGGCCAACGTCCTGACTTTC,CASSSQGSGANVLTF
.,.,TRBJ1-4,18,TRBV5-1,TGCGCCAGCAGCTTTCGACAGGTCCTGGGCCGCGGGAATGAAAAACTGTTTTTT,CASSFRQVLGRGNEKLFF
.,.,TRBJ2-5,13,TRBV29-1,TGCAGCGTTGTGCGTGGCAGCCAAGAGACCCAGTACTTC,CSVVRGSQETQYF
.,.,TRBJ1-3,15,TRBV19,TGTGCCAGTAGTATTTTGAACCCCTCTGGAAACACCATATATTTT,CASSILNPSGNTIYF
.,.,TRBJ1-4,15,TRBV6-2/TRBV6-3,TGTGCCAGCAGTTATACTGGGACACGGAGCGAAAAACTGTTTTTT,CASSYTGTRSEKLFF
.,TRBD1,TRBJ2-1,17,TRBV7-2,TGTGCCAGCAGCTTAAGTTCAGGACAGGGTAGCTACAATGAGCAGTTCTTC,CASSLSSGQGSYNEQFF
.,.,TRBJ2-5,13,TRBV12-3/TRBV12-4,TGTGCCAGCGGTGGCCAGTTCCAAGAGACCCAGTACTTC,CASGGQFQETQYF
.,.,TRBJ1-1,12,TRBV6-5,TGTGCCAGCACCGAAAATTTCCCAGAAGCTTTCTTT,CASTENFPEAFF
.,.,TRBJ1-2,12,TRBV10-3,TGTGCCATCAGTGGGACAGATGGGGGCTACACCTTC,CAISGTDGGYTF
.,.,TRBJ1-3,13,TRBV3-1/TRBV3-2,TGTGCCAGCAGCCGAGGCGATGGAAACACCATATATTTT,CASSRGDGNTIYF
.,TRBD2,TRBJ2-5,18,TRBV5-1,TGCGCCAGCAGCTTGGCCGCGCTAGCGGGGGGAGGGCAAGAGACCCAGTACTTC,CASSLAALAGGGQETQYF
.,TRBD1,TRBJ2-5,14,TRBV18,TGTGCCAGCTCGCTTGGACAGGGCCAAGAGACCCAGTACTTC,CASSLGQGQETQYF
.,.,TRBJ2-3,15,TRBV12-5,.,CASGSGQGRADTQYF
.,.,TRBJ1-1,14,TRBV6-5,TGTGCCAGCAGCAAAGGGGGGGCAGGCACTGAAGCTTTCTTT,CASSKGGAGTEAFF
once,.,TRBJ2-3,13,TRBV7-3,TGTGCCAGCAGCTTAGGGCAGAGAGATACGCAGTATTTT,CASSLGQRDTQYF
few,.,TRBJ2-3,15,TRBV7-8,TGTGCCAGCAGCTTAGGAGCTAGCTTTTCGGATACGCAGTATTTT,CASSLGASFSDTQYF
.,TRBD1,TRBJ2-1,18,TRBV7-9,TGTGCCAGCAGCTTAGCGCGAGGGGGCACTACACTTTACAATGAGCAGTTCTTC,CASSLARGGTTLYNEQFF
.,.,TRBJ1-1,9,TRBV21-1,TGTGCCAGGCCCCATGAAGCTTTCTTT,CARPHEAFF
.,.,TRBJ2-1,15,TRBV27,TGTGCCAGCAGTTTCGACTGGCGGCCCTACAATGAGCAGTTCTTC,CASSFDWRPYNEQFF
.,TRBD1,TRBJ2-2,15,TRBV7-2,TGTGCCAGCAGCTTAGGGGACAGGGACGGCGGGGAGCTGTTTTTT,CASSLGDRDGGELFF
few,.,TRBJ1-6,15,TRBV19,TGTGCCAGTAGTATCGGCGGTGGGGGGGACTCACCCCTCCACTTT,CASSIGGGGDSPLHF
few,TRBD1,TRBJ1-5,15,TRBV27,TGTGCCAGCACCTCCGGGACAGGGGGCGATCAGCCCCAGCATTTT,CASTSGTGGDQPQHF
.,TRBD1,TRBJ1-2,14,TRBV18,TGTGCCAGCTCTCCGGGACAGGGTTTAGAGGGCTACACCTTC,CASSPGQGLEGYTF
.,TRBD1,TRBJ2-4,14,TRBV28,TGTGCCAGCAGCAAAACAGGGGGAGAAAACATTCAGTACTTC,CASSKTGGENIQYF
.,TRBD1,TRBJ2-1,13,TRBV6-5,TGTGCCAGTTCCGGGACAGGGGCCAATGAGCAGTTCTTC,CASSGTGANEQFF
.,TRBD2,TRBJ2-5,14,TRBV6-5,TGTGCCAGCTGGGGACTAGCCGCCAGGGAGACCCAGTACTTC,CASWGLAARETQYF
.,TRBD2,TRBJ2-5,14,TRBV5-1,TGCGCCAGCAGCGTTAGCGGGGGGCGGGAGACCCAGTACTTC,CASSVSGGRETQYF
.,TRBD1,TRBJ2-5,13,TRBV3-1/TRBV3-2,TGTGCCAGCACCTACGGACAGGTGGAGACCCAGTACTTC,CASTYGQVETQYF
.,TRBD1,TRBJ1-1,13,TRBV29-1,TGCAGCGTGGACACAGGGGCTAACACTGAAGCTTTCTTT,CSVDTGANTEAFF
few,TRBD1,TRBJ1-4,16,TRBV19,TGTGCCAGTAGTACAGACAGGGCCGCAACTAATGAAAAACTGTTTTTT,CASSTDRAATNEKLFF
.,.,TRBJ2-3,16,TRBV21-1,.,CASSKVGSGSTDTQYF
once,TRBD1,TRBJ2-3,15,TRBV10-1,TGCGCCAGCAGTCCTAGGGGGCTAGGCACAGATACGCAGTATTTT,CASSPRGLGTDTQYF
.,TRBD2,TRBJ2-3,17,TRBV4-3,TGCGCCAGCAGCCAAGATTTGGTAGCGGGGTCCACAGATACGCAGTATTTT,CASSQDLVAGSTDTQYF